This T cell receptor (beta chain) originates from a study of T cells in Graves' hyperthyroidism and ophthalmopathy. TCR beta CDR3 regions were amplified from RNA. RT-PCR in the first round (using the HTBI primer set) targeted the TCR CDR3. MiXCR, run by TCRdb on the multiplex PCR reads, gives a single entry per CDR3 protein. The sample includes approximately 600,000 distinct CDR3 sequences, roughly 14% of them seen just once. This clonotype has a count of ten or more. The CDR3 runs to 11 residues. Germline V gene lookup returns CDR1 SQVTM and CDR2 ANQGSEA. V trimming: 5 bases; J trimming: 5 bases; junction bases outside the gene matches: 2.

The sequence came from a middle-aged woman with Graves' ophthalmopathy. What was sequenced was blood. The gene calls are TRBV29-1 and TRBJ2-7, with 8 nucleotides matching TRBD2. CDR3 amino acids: CSVRTSHEQYF. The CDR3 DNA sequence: TGCAGCGTTCGGACTAGCCACGAGCAGTACTTC.